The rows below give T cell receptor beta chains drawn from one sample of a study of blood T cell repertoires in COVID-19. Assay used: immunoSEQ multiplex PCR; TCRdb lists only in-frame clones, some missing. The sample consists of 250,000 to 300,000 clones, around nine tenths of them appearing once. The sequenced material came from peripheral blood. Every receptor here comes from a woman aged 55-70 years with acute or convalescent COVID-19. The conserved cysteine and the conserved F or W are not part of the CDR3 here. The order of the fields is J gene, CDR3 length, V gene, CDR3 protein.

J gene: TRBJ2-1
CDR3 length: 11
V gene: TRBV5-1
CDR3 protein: ASSYDNYNEQF

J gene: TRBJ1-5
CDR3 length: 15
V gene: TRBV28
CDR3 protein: ASIGASDRGGLRPQH

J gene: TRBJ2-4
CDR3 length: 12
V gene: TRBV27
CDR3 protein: ASGEGGSRTIQY

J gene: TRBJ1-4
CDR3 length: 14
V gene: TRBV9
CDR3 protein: ASSVSPRQGAEKLF

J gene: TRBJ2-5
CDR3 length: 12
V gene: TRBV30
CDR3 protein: AWRVVGGGETQY

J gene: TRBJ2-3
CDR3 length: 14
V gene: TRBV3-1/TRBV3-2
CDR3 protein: ASSPGVADVTDTQY

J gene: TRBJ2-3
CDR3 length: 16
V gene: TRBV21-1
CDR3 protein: ASSRGPGGVDSADTQY

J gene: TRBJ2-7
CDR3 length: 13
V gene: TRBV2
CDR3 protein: ASGPGAGGSYEQY

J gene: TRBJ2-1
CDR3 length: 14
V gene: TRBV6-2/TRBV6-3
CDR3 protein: ASSYPAMRPYNEQF

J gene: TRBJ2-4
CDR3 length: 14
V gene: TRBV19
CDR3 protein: ASSIERALAKNIQY

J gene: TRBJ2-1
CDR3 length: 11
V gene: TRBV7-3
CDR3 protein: ASSLGASGEQF

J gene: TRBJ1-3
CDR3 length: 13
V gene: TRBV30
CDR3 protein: AWTGQSGYGNTIY

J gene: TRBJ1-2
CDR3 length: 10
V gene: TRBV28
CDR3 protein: ASSSTDDGYT

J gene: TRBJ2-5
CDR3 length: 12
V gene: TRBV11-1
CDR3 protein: ASSKDRNQETQY

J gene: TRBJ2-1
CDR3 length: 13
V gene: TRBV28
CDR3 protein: ASTSTGQGAGEQF

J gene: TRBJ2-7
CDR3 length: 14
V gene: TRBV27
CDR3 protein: ASSVRMNSLSYEQY

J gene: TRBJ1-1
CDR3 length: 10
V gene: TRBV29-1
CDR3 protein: SVATGYPEAF